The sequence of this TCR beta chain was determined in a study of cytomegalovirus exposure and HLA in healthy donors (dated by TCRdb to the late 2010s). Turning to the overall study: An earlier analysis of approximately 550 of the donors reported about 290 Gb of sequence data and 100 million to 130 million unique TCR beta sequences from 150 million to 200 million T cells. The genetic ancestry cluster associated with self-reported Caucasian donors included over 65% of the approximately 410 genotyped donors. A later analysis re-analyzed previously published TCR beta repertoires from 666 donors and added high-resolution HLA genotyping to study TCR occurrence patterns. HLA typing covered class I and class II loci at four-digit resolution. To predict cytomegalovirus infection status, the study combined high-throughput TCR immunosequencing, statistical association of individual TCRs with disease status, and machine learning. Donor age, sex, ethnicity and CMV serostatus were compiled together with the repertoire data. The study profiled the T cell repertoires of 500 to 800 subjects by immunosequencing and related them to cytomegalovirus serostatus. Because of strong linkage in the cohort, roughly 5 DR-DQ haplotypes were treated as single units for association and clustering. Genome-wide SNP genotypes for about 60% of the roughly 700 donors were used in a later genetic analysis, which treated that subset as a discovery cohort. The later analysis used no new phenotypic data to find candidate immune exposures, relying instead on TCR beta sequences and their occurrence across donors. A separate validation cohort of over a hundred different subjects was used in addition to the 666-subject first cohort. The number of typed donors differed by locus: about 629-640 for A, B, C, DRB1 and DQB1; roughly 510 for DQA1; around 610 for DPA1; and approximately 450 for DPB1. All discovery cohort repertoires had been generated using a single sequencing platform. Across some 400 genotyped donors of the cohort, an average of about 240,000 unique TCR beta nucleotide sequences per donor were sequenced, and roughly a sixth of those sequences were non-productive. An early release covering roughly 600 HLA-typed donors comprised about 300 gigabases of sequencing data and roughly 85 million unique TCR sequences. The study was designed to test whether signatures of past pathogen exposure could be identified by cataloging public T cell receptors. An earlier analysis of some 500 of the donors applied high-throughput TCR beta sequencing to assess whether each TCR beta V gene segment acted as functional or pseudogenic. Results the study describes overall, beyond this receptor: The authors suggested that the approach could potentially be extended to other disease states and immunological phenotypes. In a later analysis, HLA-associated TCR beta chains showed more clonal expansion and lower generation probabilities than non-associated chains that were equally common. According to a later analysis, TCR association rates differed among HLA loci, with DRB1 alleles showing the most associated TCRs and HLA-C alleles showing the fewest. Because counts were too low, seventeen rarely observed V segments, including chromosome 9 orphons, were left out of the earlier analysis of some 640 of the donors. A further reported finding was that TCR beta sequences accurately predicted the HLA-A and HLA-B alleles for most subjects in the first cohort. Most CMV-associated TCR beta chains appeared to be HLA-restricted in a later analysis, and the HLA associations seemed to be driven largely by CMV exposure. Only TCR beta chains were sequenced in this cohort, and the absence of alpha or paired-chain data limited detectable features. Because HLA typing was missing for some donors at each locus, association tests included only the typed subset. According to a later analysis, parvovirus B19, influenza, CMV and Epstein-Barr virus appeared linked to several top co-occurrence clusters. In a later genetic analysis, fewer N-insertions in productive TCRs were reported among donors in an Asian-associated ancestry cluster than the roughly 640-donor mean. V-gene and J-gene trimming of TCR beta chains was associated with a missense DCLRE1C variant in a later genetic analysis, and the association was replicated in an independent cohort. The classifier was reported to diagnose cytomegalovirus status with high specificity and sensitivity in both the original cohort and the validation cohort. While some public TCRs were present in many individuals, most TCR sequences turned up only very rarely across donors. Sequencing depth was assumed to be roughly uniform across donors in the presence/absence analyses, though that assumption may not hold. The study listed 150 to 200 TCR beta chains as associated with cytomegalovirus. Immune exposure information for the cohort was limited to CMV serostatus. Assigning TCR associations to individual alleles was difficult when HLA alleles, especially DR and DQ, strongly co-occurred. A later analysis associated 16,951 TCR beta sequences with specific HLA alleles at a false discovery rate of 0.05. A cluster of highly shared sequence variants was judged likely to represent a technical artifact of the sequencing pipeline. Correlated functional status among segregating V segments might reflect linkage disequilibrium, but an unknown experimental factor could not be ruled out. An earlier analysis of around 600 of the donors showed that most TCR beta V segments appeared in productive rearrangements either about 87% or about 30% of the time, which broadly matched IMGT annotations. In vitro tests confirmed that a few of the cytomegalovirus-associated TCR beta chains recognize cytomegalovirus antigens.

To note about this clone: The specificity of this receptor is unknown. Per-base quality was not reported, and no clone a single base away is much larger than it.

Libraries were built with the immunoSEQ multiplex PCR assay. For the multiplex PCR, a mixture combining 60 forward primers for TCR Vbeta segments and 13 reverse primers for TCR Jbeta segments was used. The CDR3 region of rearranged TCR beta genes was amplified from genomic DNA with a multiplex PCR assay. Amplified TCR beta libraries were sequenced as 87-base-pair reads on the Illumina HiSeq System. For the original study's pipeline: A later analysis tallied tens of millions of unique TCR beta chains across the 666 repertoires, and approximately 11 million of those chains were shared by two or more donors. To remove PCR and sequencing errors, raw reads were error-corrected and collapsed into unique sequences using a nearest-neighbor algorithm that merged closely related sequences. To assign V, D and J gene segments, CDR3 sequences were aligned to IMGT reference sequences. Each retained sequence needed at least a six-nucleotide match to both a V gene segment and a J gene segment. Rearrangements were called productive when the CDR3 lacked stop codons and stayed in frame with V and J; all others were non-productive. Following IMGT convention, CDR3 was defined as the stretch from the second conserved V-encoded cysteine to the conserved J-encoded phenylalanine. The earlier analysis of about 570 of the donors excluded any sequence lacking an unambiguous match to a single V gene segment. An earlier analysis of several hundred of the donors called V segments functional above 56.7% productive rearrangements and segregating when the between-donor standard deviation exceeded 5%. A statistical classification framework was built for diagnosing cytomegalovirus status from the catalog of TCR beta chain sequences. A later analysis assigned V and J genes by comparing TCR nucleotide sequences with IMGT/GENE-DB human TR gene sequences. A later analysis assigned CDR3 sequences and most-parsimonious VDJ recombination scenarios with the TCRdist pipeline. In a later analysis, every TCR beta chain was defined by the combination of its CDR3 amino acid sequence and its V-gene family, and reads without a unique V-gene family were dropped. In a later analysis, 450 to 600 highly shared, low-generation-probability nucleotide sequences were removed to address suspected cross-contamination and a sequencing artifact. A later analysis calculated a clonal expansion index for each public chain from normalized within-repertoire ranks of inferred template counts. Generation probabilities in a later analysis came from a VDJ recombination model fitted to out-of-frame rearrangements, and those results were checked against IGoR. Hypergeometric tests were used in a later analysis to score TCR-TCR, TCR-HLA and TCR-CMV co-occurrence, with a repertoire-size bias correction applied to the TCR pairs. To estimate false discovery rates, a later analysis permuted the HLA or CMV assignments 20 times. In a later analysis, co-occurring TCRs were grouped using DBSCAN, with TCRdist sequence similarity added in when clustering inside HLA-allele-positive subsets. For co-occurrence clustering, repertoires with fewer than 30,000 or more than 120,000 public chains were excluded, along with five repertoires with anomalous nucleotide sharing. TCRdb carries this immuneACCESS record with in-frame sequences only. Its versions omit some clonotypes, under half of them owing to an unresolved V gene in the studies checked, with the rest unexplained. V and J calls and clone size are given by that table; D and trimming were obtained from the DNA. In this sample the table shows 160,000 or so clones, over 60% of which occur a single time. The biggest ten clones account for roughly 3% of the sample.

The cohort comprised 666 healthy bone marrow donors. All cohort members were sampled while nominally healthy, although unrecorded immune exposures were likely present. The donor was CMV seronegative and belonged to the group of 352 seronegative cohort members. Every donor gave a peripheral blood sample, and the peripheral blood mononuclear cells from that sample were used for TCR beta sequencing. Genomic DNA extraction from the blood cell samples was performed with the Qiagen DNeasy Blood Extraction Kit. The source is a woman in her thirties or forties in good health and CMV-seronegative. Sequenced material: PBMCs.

Read as DNA, the sequence is TGTGCCAGCCAGCCGGGACACTTTACCTACGAGCAGTACTTC. This yields the protein CASQPGHFTYEQYF. The chain links TRBV6-1 with TRBJ2-7; perhaps TRBD1 is the D gene, with 6 bases matching. The germline V gene supplies CDR1 MNHNS and CDR2 SASEGT. The CDR3 goes from the cysteine to the phenylalanine over 14 residues. The read is trimmed to its CDR3 DNA, 42 bases read in frame from base 1. V is shortened by 8 bases, J by 2 bases, and the region joining them spans 16 bases.